This T cell receptor (beta chain) was recorded in a study of identical twins. Overall study findings and caveats: Instead of following the same donors, the conclusions were based on cross-sectional statistical analysis. Fewer insertions marked abundant cord blood beta clonotypes; young adult naive trended weakly, memory not at all.

As to this clonotype: The antigen remains undetermined.

Template switching, a step in the protocol, added a universal primer site, and cDNA carried unique molecular identifiers. Using its own MiXCR run on the 5' RACE reads, TCRdb lists one record per CDR3 protein. The sample has 1.5 million to 2 million distinct CDR3 sequences; about 32% are singletons. With V trimmed by 3 bases and J by 13 bases, 14 bases remained unmatched. CDR3 length: 14 residues. Germline V lookup: CDR1 DFQATT, CDR2 SNEGSKA (reference sequence). The chain uses TRBV20-1 and TRBJ2-4, with 8 bases lining up with TRBD2. The material sequenced was cord blood. This receptor was identified in a newborn girl in good health. CDR3 region: CSASGGLAEYGQYF. The DNA for the CDR3 is TGCAGTGCTAGTGGCGGACTAGCCGAATACGGGCAGTACTTC.